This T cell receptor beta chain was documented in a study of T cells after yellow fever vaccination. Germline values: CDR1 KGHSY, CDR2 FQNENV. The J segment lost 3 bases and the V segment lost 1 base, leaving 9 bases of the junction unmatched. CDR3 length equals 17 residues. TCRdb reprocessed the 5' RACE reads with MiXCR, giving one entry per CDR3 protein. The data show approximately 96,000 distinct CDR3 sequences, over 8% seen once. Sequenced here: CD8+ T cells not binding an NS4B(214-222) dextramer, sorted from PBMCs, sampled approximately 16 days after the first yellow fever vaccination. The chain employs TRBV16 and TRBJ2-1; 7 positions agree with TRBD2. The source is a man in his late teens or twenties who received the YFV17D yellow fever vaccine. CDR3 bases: TGTGCCAGCAGCCAATTACAGCGGGGACCTAGCTACAATGAGCAGTTCTTC. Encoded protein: CASSQLQRGPSYNEQFF.